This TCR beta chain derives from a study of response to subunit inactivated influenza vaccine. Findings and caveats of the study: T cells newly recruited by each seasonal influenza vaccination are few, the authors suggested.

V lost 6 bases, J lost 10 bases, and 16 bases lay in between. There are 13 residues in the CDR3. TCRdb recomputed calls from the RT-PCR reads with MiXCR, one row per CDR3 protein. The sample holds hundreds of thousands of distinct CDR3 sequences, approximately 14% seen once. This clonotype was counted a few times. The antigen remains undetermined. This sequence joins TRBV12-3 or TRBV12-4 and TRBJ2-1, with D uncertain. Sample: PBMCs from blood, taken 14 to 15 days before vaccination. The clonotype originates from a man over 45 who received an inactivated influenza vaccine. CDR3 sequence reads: CASSLSTAGEQFF. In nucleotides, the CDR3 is TGTGCCAGCAGCTTGTCGACCGCAGGCGAGCAGTTCTTC.